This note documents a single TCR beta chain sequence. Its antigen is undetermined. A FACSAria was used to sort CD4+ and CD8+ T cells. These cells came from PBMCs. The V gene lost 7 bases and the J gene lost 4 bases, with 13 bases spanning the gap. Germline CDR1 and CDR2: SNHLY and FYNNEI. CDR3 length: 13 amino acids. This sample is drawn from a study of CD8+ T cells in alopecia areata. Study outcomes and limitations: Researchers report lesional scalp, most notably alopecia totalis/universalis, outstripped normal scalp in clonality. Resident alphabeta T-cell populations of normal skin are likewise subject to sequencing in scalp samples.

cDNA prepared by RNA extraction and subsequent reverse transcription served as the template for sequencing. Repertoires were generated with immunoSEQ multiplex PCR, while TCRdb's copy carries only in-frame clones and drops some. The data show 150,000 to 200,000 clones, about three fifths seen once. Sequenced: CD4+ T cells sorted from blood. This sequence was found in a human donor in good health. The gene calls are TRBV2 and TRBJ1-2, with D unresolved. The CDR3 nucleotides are TGTGCCAGCATGGCTACACCTATCTATGGCTACACCTTC. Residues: CASMATPIYGYTF. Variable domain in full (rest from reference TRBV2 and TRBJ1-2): EPEVTQTPSHQVTQMGQEVILRCVPISNHLYFYWYRQILGQKVEFLVSFYNNEISEKSEIFDDQFSVERPDGSNFTLKIRSTKLEDSAMYFCASMATPIYGYTFGSGTRLTVV.